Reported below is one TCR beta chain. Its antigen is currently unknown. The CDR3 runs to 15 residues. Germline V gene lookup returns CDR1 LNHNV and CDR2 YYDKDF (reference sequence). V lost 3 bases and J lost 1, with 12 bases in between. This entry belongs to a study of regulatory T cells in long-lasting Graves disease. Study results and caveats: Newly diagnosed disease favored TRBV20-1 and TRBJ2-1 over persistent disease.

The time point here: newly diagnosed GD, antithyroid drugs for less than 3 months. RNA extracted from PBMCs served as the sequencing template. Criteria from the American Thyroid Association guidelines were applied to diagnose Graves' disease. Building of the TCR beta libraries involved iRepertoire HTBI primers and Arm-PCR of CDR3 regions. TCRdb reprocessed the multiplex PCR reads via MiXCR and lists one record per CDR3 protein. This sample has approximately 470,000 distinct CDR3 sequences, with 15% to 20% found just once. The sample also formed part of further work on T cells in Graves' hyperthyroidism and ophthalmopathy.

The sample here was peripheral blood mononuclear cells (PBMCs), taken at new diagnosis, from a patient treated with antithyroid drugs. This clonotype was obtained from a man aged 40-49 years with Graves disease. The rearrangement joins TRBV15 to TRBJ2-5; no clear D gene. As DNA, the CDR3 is TGTGCCACCAGCAGGGCCGGACGTCCCCAAGAGACCCAGTACTTC. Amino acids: CATSRAGRPQETQYF.